This section outlines one TCR beta chain sequence together with its context. Antigen unknown. The assay was immunoSEQ multiplex PCR, and TCRdb's table has in-frame clones only and misses some. Among around 8,000 clones listed, around 87% were seen once. This specimen belongs to a study of OX40 agonist ivuxolimab in advanced cancers. General study points: It was also the case that some nonresponders had low normalized T-cell clonal expansion.

The CDR3 extends over 15 amino acids. Germline CDR1 SGHRS, CDR2 YFSETQ. V lost 2 bases, J lost 0 bases, and 12 bases lay in between. Material: CD4+ or CD8+ T cells sorted from blood, obtained in a trial of the OX40 agonist ivuxolimab. The source is an adult with an advanced solid tumor such as melanoma, head and neck, liver or kidney cancer. V and J are TRBV5-1 and TRBJ2-7; D perhaps matches TRBD1 (5 bases). CDR3 sequence reads: CASSLYRRSSYEQYF. Written as DNA, the CDR3 is TGCGCCAGCAGCTTATACAGGAGAAGCTCCTACGAGCAGTACTTC.